This record concerns one TCR beta chain sequence. This clone's antigen is unknown. No clone much larger than this one lies a single base away; base qualities are absent. These data originate in a study of cytomegalovirus exposure and HLA in healthy donors (dated by TCRdb to about 2017). Regarding the study in general: An earlier analysis of roughly 570 of the donors reported under 300 Gb of sequence data and 95 million to 140 million unique TCR beta sequences obtained from about 179 million T cells. Roughly 300 gigabases of sequencing data and tens of millions of unique TCR sequences were included in an early release covering roughly 600 HLA-typed donors. Of the roughly 400 genotyped donors, 80% to 90% were placed in the genetic ancestry cluster associated with self-reported Caucasian donors. The study was designed to test whether signatures of past pathogen exposure could be identified by cataloging public T cell receptors. The T cell repertoires of around 730 subjects were profiled by immunosequencing and related to cytomegalovirus serostatus. Besides the first cohort of 666 subjects, a separate validation cohort made up of roughly 130 different subjects was used. To predict cytomegalovirus infection status, the study brought together high-throughput TCR immunosequencing, statistical association of individual TCRs with disease status, and machine learning. A later analysis re-examined previously published TCR beta repertoires from just over 650 donors and added high-resolution HLA genotyping to investigate patterns of TCR occurrence. The later analysis used no new phenotypic data to find candidate immune exposures, relying instead on TCR beta sequences and their occurrence across donors. In an earlier analysis of 587 of the donors, high-throughput TCR beta sequencing was used to judge whether each TCR beta V gene segment behaved as functional or pseudogenic. Alongside the repertoire data, information on donor age, sex, ethnicity and CMV serostatus was compiled. Genome-wide SNP genotypes for about 65% of the roughly 700 donors were used in a later genetic analysis, which treated that subset as a discovery cohort. Every repertoire in the discovery cohort had been generated on one and the same sequencing platform. HLA typing covered class I and class II loci at four-digit resolution. Typing coverage varied by locus: about 620-630 donors for A, B, C, DRB1 and DQB1; more than 500 for DQA1; about 590 for DPA1; 450 to 480 for DPB1. A few DR-DQ haplotypes were treated as single units for association and clustering because of strong linkage in the cohort. On average, roughly 250,000 unique TCR beta nucleotide sequences were sequenced per donor among roughly 430 genotyped donors of the cohort, with roughly a sixth of those sequences being non-productive.

Points the paper makes about the study in general: Because HLA typing was unavailable for some donors at each locus, only the typed subset was used in association tests. Roughly uniform sequencing depth across donors was assumed in presence/absence analyses, although this assumption may not hold. In an earlier analysis of around 600 of the donors, most TCR beta V segments appeared in productive rearrangements about 87% or about 30% of the time, broadly matching IMGT annotations. Most CMV-associated TCR beta chains appeared to be HLA-restricted in a later analysis, and the HLA associations seemed to be driven largely by CMV exposure. A later analysis associated 15,000 to 20,000 TCR beta sequences with specific HLA alleles at a false discovery rate of 0.05. An association between a missense DCLRE1C variant and V-gene and J-gene trimming of TCR beta chains was found in a later genetic analysis and replicated in an independent cohort. This cohort had only TCR beta chains sequenced, and the lack of alpha or paired-chain data limited which features could be detected. In the study, some 160 TCR beta chains were listed as associated with cytomegalovirus. A later analysis found that TCR association rates varied across HLA loci, with DRB1 alleles showing the most associated TCRs and HLA-C alleles the fewest. Assigning TCR associations to individual alleles was difficult when HLA alleles, especially DR and DQ, strongly co-occurred. The authors suggested that the approach could potentially be extended to other disease states and immunological phenotypes. Because the 87-base-pair reads could not distinguish some IMGT-functional V segments, including TRBV6-2 and TRBV6-3, those segments were excluded. A further reported finding was that TCR beta sequences accurately predicted the HLA-A and HLA-B alleles for most subjects in the first cohort. Most TCR sequences were observed very rarely across donors, whereas some public TCRs were present in many individuals. The sequencing pipeline was judged likely to have produced a cluster of highly shared sequence variants as a technical artifact. Immune exposure information for the cohort was limited to CMV serostatus. Cytomegalovirus status was reported to be diagnosed by the classifier with high specificity and sensitivity in both the original and validation cohorts. Correlated functional status among segregating V segments might reflect linkage disequilibrium, but an unknown experimental factor could not be ruled out. The earlier analysis of almost 600 of the donors excluded some 15 rarely observed V segments, including chromosome 9 orphons, because counts were too low. A later genetic analysis reported fewer N-insertions in productive TCRs among donors in an Asian-associated ancestry cluster than the 666-donor mean. In vitro tests confirmed that a few of the cytomegalovirus-associated TCR beta chains recognize cytomegalovirus antigens. In a later analysis, several top co-occurrence clusters were reported to appear linked to parvovirus B19, influenza, CMV and Epstein-Barr virus. In a later analysis, HLA-associated TCR beta chains showed more clonal expansion and lower generation probabilities than non-associated chains that were equally common.

Between the V and J ends, shortened by 4 bases and 4 bases respectively, the junction contains 12 bases. Via the germline V gene, CDR1 is SGHAT and CDR2 FQNNGV. The CDR3 covers 14 residues, taking in both the cysteine and the phenylalanine. The only DNA kept is the CDR3, 42 bases in frame from the first base. Libraries were made using the immunoSEQ multiplex PCR assay. A mixture of 60 forward primers for TCR Vbeta segments and 13 reverse primers for TCR Jbeta segments was used in the multiplex PCR. The CDR3 region of rearranged TCR beta genes was amplified from genomic DNA by a multiplex PCR assay. The amplified TCR beta libraries were sequenced on the Illumina HiSeq System as 87-base-pair reads. The published analysis was carried out like this. Across the 600 to 700 repertoires, a later analysis counted 80 million or so unique TCR beta chains, approximately 10 million of which were shared by at least two donors. To remove PCR and sequencing errors, raw reads were error-corrected and collapsed into unique sequences using a nearest-neighbor algorithm that merged closely related sequences. V, D and J gene segments were assigned by aligning CDR3 sequences to IMGT reference sequences. For a sequence to be retained, a match of at least six nucleotides was required to both a V gene segment and a J gene segment. Rearrangements were called productive when the CDR3 lacked stop codons and stayed in frame with V and J; all others were non-productive. Following IMGT convention, CDR3 was defined as the stretch from the second conserved V-encoded cysteine to the conserved J-encoded phenylalanine. In an earlier analysis of 500 to 650 of the donors, sequences lacking an unambiguous match to a single V gene segment were excluded. An earlier analysis of 500 to 600 of the donors classified V segments as functional when productive rearrangements were above 56.7% and as segregating when the standard deviation between donors was above 5%. To diagnose cytomegalovirus status from the catalog of TCR beta chain sequences, a statistical classification framework was built. A later analysis assigned V and J genes by comparing TCR nucleotide sequences with IMGT/GENE-DB human TR gene sequences. Using the TCRdist pipeline, a later analysis assigned CDR3 sequences along with most-parsimonious VDJ recombination scenarios. In a later analysis, each TCR beta chain was defined by its CDR3 amino acid sequence together with its V-gene family, and reads without a unique V-gene family were excluded. In a later analysis, 500 to 650 highly shared, low-generation-probability nucleotide sequences were removed to address suspected cross-contamination and a sequencing artifact. For each public chain, a later analysis derived a clonal expansion index from normalized ranks of inferred template counts within each repertoire. Generation probabilities in a later analysis came from a VDJ recombination model fitted to out-of-frame rearrangements, and those results were checked against IGoR. A later analysis scored TCR-TCR, TCR-HLA and TCR-CMV co-occurrence with hypergeometric tests, applying a repertoire-size bias correction to TCR pairs. In a later analysis, false discovery rates were estimated by permuting HLA or CMV assignments 20 times. A later analysis grouped co-occurring TCRs with DBSCAN, adding TCRdist sequence similarity when clustering within HLA-allele-positive subsets. Repertoires with fewer than 30,000 or more than 120,000 public chains were left out of co-occurrence clustering, as were four to six repertoires with anomalous nucleotide sharing. TCRdb mirrors the immuneACCESS table, restricted to in-frame sequences. Some clones are absent from its copies; in checked studies, under half trace to an unresolved V gene, and the reason for the others is unknown. The DNA was the basis for D and trimming; V, J and clone size are from that table. The sample table contains more than 200,000 clones; only one count was recorded for 82% of them. Around 6% of the sample goes to the ten largest clones.

The cohort was made up of about 610 healthy bone marrow donors. At the time of sampling, all cohort members were nominally healthy, though unrecorded immune exposures were likely present. The donor was CMV seropositive and belonged to the group of about 290 seropositive cohort members. A peripheral blood sample was provided by each donor, and peripheral blood mononuclear cells were used for TCR beta sequencing. Genomic DNA was extracted from the blood cell samples with the Qiagen DNeasy Blood Extraction Kit. The chain is made from TRBV11-2 and TRBJ2-3; TRBD2 is a possible D gene, resting on 5 matching bases. The sample comprised PBMCs. This receptor was obtained from a man aged 35 to 55 in good health and CMV-seropositive. The nucleotide sequence is TGTGCCAGCAGCTCTATGTCGCGGGCAGATACGCAGTATTTT. This sequence encodes CASSSMSRADTQYF. Beyond the CDR3, the reference TRBV11-2 and TRBJ2-3 genes provide the residues; the full variable domain reads: EAGVAQSPRYKIIEKRQSVAFWCNPISGHATLYWYQQILGQGPKLLIQFQNNGVVDDSQLPKDRFSAERLKGVDSTLKIQPAKLEDSAVYLCASSSMSRADTQYFGPGTRLTVL.